Listed below are T cell receptor beta chains from one sample, sequenced in a study of PD-1 blockade in classical Hodgkin lymphoma. Sequencing was performed with immunoSEQ multiplex PCR; in TCRdb, only in-frame clones are kept and a portion is missing. The sample holds 100,000 to 130,000 clones; 70% to 90% are singletons and the top ten take just under 20%. The sample in question was peripheral blood mononuclear cells (PBMCs), obtained before the second cycle of nivolumab. The receptor set was obtained from a human donor with classical Hodgkin lymphoma. The CDR3 runs from the conserved cysteine through the conserved F or W. The order of the fields is CDR3 protein, CDR3 DNA, clone size, D gene, V gene, J gene. D genes are given only for firm matches. Clone size is given for some rows only: seen once, a few or many times, or a class if the clone is expanded.

CARRLETDSSYEQYF	TGTGCCCGACGGTTGGAGACAGATAGCTCCTACGAGCAGTACTTC	.	.	TRBV7-6	TRBJ2-7
CASSLVEPGHYEQYF	TGTGCCAGCAGCTTAGTCGAACCGGGTCACTACGAGCAGTACTTC	once	.	TRBV7-2	TRBJ2-7
CASSLDTEAFF	TGTGCCAGCAGCTTAGACACTGAAGCTTTCTTT	.	.	TRBV7-2	TRBJ1-1
CASSGRTSGDTDTQYF	TGTGCCAGCAGTGGCCGGACTAGCGGAGACACAGATACGCAGTATTTT	.	TRBD2	TRBV6-1	TRBJ2-3
CASSLASTPSGRAYNEQFF	TGTGCCAGCAGCTTAGCGTCGACCCCTAGCGGGAGGGCCTACAATGAGCAGTTCTTC	.	TRBD2	TRBV7-9	TRBJ2-1
CASSEAFTEQHF	TGTGCCAGCAGTGAAGCGTTCACCGAGCAGCACTTC	.	.	TRBV6-1	TRBJ2-7
CASSLIYQPQHF	TGTGCCAGCAGTTTAATCTATCAGCCCCAGCATTTT	.	.	TRBV27	TRBJ1-5
CASSQAGTSPYNEQFF	TGCGCCAGCAGCCAGGCCGGGACTTCACCCTACAATGAGCAGTTCTTC	.	.	TRBV4-1	TRBJ2-1
CASSIGLYSNQPQHF	TGTGCCAGTAGTATAGGACTCTATAGCAATCAGCCCCAGCATTTT	.	.	TRBV19	TRBJ1-5
CASGKREGLYNEQFF	TGTGCCAGCGGTAAGCGGGAGGGCCTCTACAATGAGCAGTTCTTC	.	TRBD2	TRBV6-5	TRBJ2-1
CASSSGGTNYGYTF	TGTGCCAGCAGTTCCGGGGGCACTAACTATGGCTACACCTTC	.	.	TRBV28	TRBJ1-2
CASSSALRNEKLFF	TGTGCCAGTAGTTCCGCCCTTAGGAATGAAAAACTGTTTTTT	few	.	TRBV19	TRBJ1-4
CASSFSGAGRLYGEQYF	TGTGCCAGCAGTTTCAGTGGTGCGGGACGGCTTTACGGCGAGCAGTACTTC	.	.	TRBV28	TRBJ2-7
CASSLDRSYVGYTF	TGTGCCAGCAGCTTGGACAGGTCTTATGTGGGCTACACCTTC	.	TRBD1	TRBV9	TRBJ1-2
CSGTEEVQYF	TGCAGTGGCACCGAGGAAGTGCAGTACTTC	once	.	TRBV20-1	TRBJ2-7
CASSLMGGAYGYTF	TGTGCCAGCAGTTTAATGGGGGGCGCCTATGGCTACACCTTC	few	.	TRBV27	TRBJ1-2
CASSRPAGNEQYF	TGTGCCAGCAGTCGTCCAGCAGGGAACGAGCAGTACTTC	.	.	TRBV7-9	TRBJ2-7
CASSLGLAGGSGSYEQYF	TGCGCCAGCAGCTTGGGGCTAGCGGGAGGTTCAGGCTCCTACGAGCAGTACTTC	once	TRBD2	TRBV5-1	TRBJ2-7
CASSPRWNTEAFF	TGCGCCAGCAGCCCGCGCTGGAACACTGAAGCTTTCTTT	.	.	TRBV5-1	TRBJ1-1
CAWSVIWWRMATRSGISDTQYF	TGTGCCTGGAGTGTAATTTGGTGGAGGATGGCTACTAGAAGCGGGATTTCAGATACGCAGTATTTT	once	TRBD2	TRBV30	TRBJ2-3
CAWSRELSTDTQYF	TGTGCCTGGAGCAGAGAGCTATCTACAGATACGCAGTATTTT	.	.	TRBV30	TRBJ2-3
CASSFGQKGNTIYF	TGCGCCAGCAGCTTCGGACAGAAAGGAAACACCATATATTTT	.	.	TRBV5-1	TRBJ1-3
CASSLDRVNTEAFF	TGTGCCAGCAGCTTAGACCGGGTGAACACTGAAGCTTTCTTT	.	.	TRBV7-2	TRBJ1-1
CASSPGGNLQKNNEQFF	TGTGCCAGCAGCCCGGGGGGGAATCTACAAAAAAACAATGAGCAGTTCTTC	.	TRBD2	TRBV5-4	TRBJ2-1
CASSQETKQGGTQYF	TGCGCCAGCAGCCAAGAAACCAAACAGGGAGGTACGCAGTATTTT	.	.	TRBV4-3	TRBJ2-3
CASSRDLYNEQFF	TGCGCCAGCAGCCGGGACCTGTACAATGAGCAGTTCTTC	.	.	TRBV4-3	TRBJ2-1
CASSLDLATNYGYTF	TGTGCCAGCAGCTTAGATCTAGCAACTAACTATGGCTACACCTTC	.	.	TRBV11-3	TRBJ1-2
CASSVSVTEAFF	TGTGCCAGCAGTGTATCAGTAACTGAAGCTTTCTTT	.	.	TRBV6-1	TRBJ1-1
CASSTTGETEAFF	TGTGCCAGCAGTACGACAGGGGAGACTGAAGCTTTCTTT	.	TRBD1	TRBV6-6	TRBJ1-1
CASSYLTLNTEAFF	TGTGCCAGCAGTTACTTGACACTAAACACTGAAGCTTTCTTT	.	.	TRBV6-5	TRBJ1-1
CASSAQKYSGANVLTF	TGTGCCAGCAGCGCCCAGAAGTACTCAGGGGCCAACGTCCTGACTTTC	.	.	TRBV11-1	TRBJ2-6
CASSRTSGGTGELFF	TGTGCCAGTAGTCGGACTAGCGGGGGGACCGGGGAGCTGTTTTTT	.	TRBD2	TRBV19	TRBJ2-2
CASSQDPGQGEWAQYF	TGCGCCAGCAGCCAAGACCCGGGACAGGGCGAATGGGCCCAGTACTTC	.	TRBD1	TRBV4-1	TRBJ2-5
CASIPPQGILGGEAFF	TGTGCCAGCATCCCTCCCCAGGGGATCCTTGGGGGGGAAGCTTTCTTT	.	.	TRBV28	TRBJ1-1
CSVPRGQGGRNTEAFF	TGCAGCGTACCAAGGGGACAGGGTGGACGAAACACTGAAGCTTTCTTT	.	TRBD1	TRBV29-1	TRBJ1-1